These T cell receptor beta chains were read from a single sample in a study of Ad26.COV2.S vaccination and SARS-CoV-2 variants. Sequencing was performed with immunoSEQ multiplex PCR; in TCRdb, only in-frame clones are kept and a portion is missing. The table lists under 400,000 clones, roughly 87% of them singletons, with roughly 3.6% in the top ten. This material consisted of peripheral blood, taken in a trial of Ad26.COV2.S vaccine versus placebo. The receptors come from a person aged 18-60 years who received the Ad26.COV2.S COVID-19 vaccine or a placebo. CDR3s include the opening cysteine and the closing phenylalanine or tryptophan. Each record gives: D gene, J gene, clone size, V gene, CDR3 length, CDR3 DNA, CDR3 protein. D genes are given only for firm matches. A row's size may be missing; if present it is once, few, many or a size class.

>-|TRBJ2-5|-|TRBV4-2|13
TGTGCCAGCAGCCAAGATCCAGGAGAGACCCAGTACTTC
CASSQDPGETQYF
>TRBD1|TRBJ1-2|-|TRBV5-1|14
TGCGCCAGCAGCTTAGGCCAGGGGGGATATGGCTACACCTTC
CASSLGQGGYGYTF
>-|TRBJ1-6|-|TRBV11-2|14
TGTGCCAGCAGCTTAGGCCAGGGCTATTCACCCCTCCACTTT
CASSLGQGYSPLHF
>-|TRBJ1-5|-|TRBV7-9|15
TGTGCCAGCAGCTTAGCGGACCCCGGGTCTGGGCCCCAGCATTTT
CASSLADPGSGPQHF
>-|TRBJ2-7|-|TRBV2|12
TGTGCCAGCAGTGACAGATTCTACGAGCAGTACTTC
CASSDRFYEQYF
>-|TRBJ1-1|-|TRBV5-1|12
TGCGCCAGCAGCTTGTTGGAGCCTCCAGCTTTCTTT
CASSLLEPPAFF
>-|TRBJ1-2|-|TRBV19|15
TGTGCCAGTAAAGGACAGCCCCATTCGAACTATGGCTACACCTTC
CASKGQPHSNYGYTF
>-|TRBJ1-2|-|TRBV14|14
TGTGCCAGCAGCCAAGAGCTATGGGGGGGTGGCTACACCTTC
CASSQELWGGGYTF
>-|TRBJ2-2|-|TRBV11-3|14
TGTGCCAGCAGCTTTTCGGGGGTCACCGGGGAGCTGTTTTTT
CASSFSGVTGELFF
>TRBD1|TRBJ1-3|-|TRBV6-5|12
TGTGCCAGCCAGGGGGATGGAAACACCATATATTTT
CASQGDGNTIYF
>-|TRBJ1-3|once|TRBV5-1|15
TGCGCCAGCAGCTTGGTTGCAGGGTCTGGAAACACCATATATTTT
CASSLVAGSGNTIYF
>-|TRBJ1-1|-|TRBV11-2|14
TGTGCCAGCAGCCACGGGCCTCAGAGCACTGAAGCTTTCTTT
CASSHGPQSTEAFF
>-|TRBJ1-5|-|TRBV5-5|15
TGTGCCAGCAGCTTGGGGCGGGTGGGCAATCAGCCCCAGCATTTT
CASSLGRVGNQPQHF
>TRBD1|TRBJ2-7|once|TRBV25-1|15
TGTGCCAGCAGTGACCCCGGGACAGGCTCCTACGAGCAGTACTTC
CASSDPGTGSYEQYF
>-|TRBJ1-6|-|TRBV6-6|13
TGTGCCAGCAGCCCCCTGGATAATTCACCCCTCCACTTT
CASSPLDNSPLHF
>-|TRBJ1-1|once|TRBV7-9|13
TGTGCCAGCAGCTTAGGGGGAGGCACTGAAGCTTTCTTT
CASSLGGGTEAFF
>-|TRBJ1-1|-|TRBV6-5|14
TGTGCCAGCAGTTACTCGGGCGCAATCACTGAAGCTTTCTTT
CASSYSGAITEAFF
>-|TRBJ2-4|-|TRBV19|15
TGTGCCAGTAGTAGTAGAGGGGAAGCCAAAAACATTCAGTACTTC
CASSSRGEAKNIQYF
>TRBD1|TRBJ2-1|once|TRBV5-6|15
TGTGCCAGCAGCTTGGAGGGACAGGGCCACAATGAGCAGTTCTTC
CASSLEGQGHNEQFF
>-|TRBJ2-7|few|TRBV6-1|10
TGTGCCAGCGGTGAGAACGAGCAGTACTTC
CASGENEQYF
>-|TRBJ2-5|-|TRBV5-4|15
TGTGCCAGCAGCCCGGAGGTCCGCTACGGTGGGACCCAGTACTTC
CASSPEVRYGGTQYF
>-|TRBJ2-7|-|TRBV7-2|14
TGTGCCAGCAGCTTAGGGGGTGCAGCCTACGAGCAGTACTTC
CASSLGGAAYEQYF
>-|TRBJ2-7|-|TRBV5-8|14
TGTGCCAGCAGCTTGGGGGCAGGCACCTACGAGCAGTACTTC
CASSLGAGTYEQYF
>TRBD1|TRBJ2-7|-|TRBV2|12
TGTGCCAGCAGACAGGGGGCGTACGAGCAGTACTTC
CASRQGAYEQYF
>TRBD1|TRBJ2-7|-|TRBV7-2|16
TGTGCCAGCAGCTTCGCCGGGACAGGGGGCCAGGAAGAGCAGTACTTC
CASSFAGTGGQEEQYF
>-|TRBJ2-7|-|TRBV6-1|13
TGTGCCAGCAGTGATCAGTATTATAGGGAGCAGTACTTC
CASSDQYYREQYF
>-|TRBJ2-7|-|TRBV7-6|13
TGTGCCAGCAGCTCTGGCCCGTACGGCGAGCAGTACTTC
CASSSGPYGEQYF
>-|TRBJ1-2|-|TRBV5-4|13
TGTGCCAGCAGCATCGAGGAAAACTATGGCTACACCTTC
CASSIEENYGYTF
>TRBD1|TRBJ2-5|-|TRBV6-5|15
TGTGCCAGCAGCATGGGACAGGGGCTCCAAGAGACCCAGTACTTC
CASSMGQGLQETQYF
>-|TRBJ2-1|-|TRBV4-2|15
TGTGCCAGCAGCCAAGCGGATACCGCCCACAATGAGCAGTTCTTC
CASSQADTAHNEQFF
>-|TRBJ1-4|-|TRBV7-9|14
TGTGCCAGCAGCGGAGACAGCGCCGGCGAAAAACTGTTTTTT
CASSGDSAGEKLFF
>-|TRBJ1-2|-|TRBV2|14
TGTGCCAGCAGTGAAGAGAAAGTTAACTATGGCTACACCTTC
CASSEEKVNYGYTF
>-|TRBJ2-7|-|TRBV19|13
TGTGCCAGTAGTCGGGGGAACTCCTACGAGCAGTACTTC
CASSRGNSYEQYF
>-|TRBJ1-4|-|TRBV7-9|15
TGTGCCAGCAGCTTAGAGGGAACCAGGGCGGAAAAACTGTTTTTT
CASSLEGTRAEKLFF
>TRBD1|TRBJ2-2|-|TRBV25-1|16
TGTGCCAGCAGTGATTGGGGACAGCGAAACACCGGGGAGCTGTTTTTT
CASSDWGQRNTGELFF
>TRBD2|TRBJ2-1|-|TRBV5-1|15
TGCGCCAGCAGCCCAGACGGGACTAGCGACAATGAGCAGTTCTTC
CASSPDGTSDNEQFF
>-|TRBJ2-1|-|TRBV19|14
TGTGCCAGTAGCAGACAGTCCTCCTACAATGAGCAGTTCTTC
CASSRQSSYNEQFF
>TRBD2|TRBJ2-1|-|TRBV7-9|17
TGTGCCAGCAGCCAACTAGCGGGGGGGCGGTCCTACAATGAGCAGTTCTTC
CASSQLAGGRSYNEQFF
>-|TRBJ2-4|-|TRBV7-9|14
TGTGCCAGCAGCTTAGGAGGGGATTCAAACATTCAGTACTTC
CASSLGGDSNIQYF
>-|TRBJ2-1|-|TRBV4-2|21
TGTGCCAGCAGCCAAGAAATTTATAAGTTTAGGGTACAGGCAACCTACAATGAGCAGTTCTTC
CASSQEIYKFRVQATYNEQFF
>-|TRBJ2-7|-|TRBV18|16
TGTGCCAGCTCACCAGGGGCTGCGGCGGATCCCTACGAGCAGTACTTC
CASSPGAAADPYEQYF
>-|TRBJ2-5|-|TRBV9|12
TGTGCCAGCAGCGTTTCTGGGGAGACCCAGTACTTC
CASSVSGETQYF
>-|TRBJ1-6|-|TRBV7-3|14
TGTGCCAGCAGCGTGGACGGGTATAATTCACCCCTCCACTTT
CASSVDGYNSPLHF
>TRBD2|TRBJ2-7|-|TRBV7-9|16
TGTGCCAGCAGCTTTAGTAGCGGGGGGCTACCCTACGAGCAGTACTTC
CASSFSSGGLPYEQYF
>-|TRBJ1-1|once|TRBV7-6|14
TGTGCCAGCAGCCTGGCTTCGACGGGGACTGAAGCTTTCTTT
CASSLASTGTEAFF
>-|TRBJ2-7|-|TRBV3-1/TRBV3-2|14
TGTGCCAGCAGCCCGCGCGAGGCCCGGAACGAGCAGTACTTC
CASSPREARNEQYF
>-|TRBJ1-6|-|TRBV11-3|13
TGTGCCAGCAGCTCGGGACGACGGTCACCCCTCCACTTT
CASSSGRRSPLHF
>-|TRBJ2-2|-|TRBV28|16
TGTGCCAGCAGTTGGGAGGAGAGGGCGTTTATCGGGGAGCTGTTTTTT
CASSWEERAFIGELFF
>TRBD1|TRBJ1-6|-|TRBV25-1|13
TGTGCCAGCAGTTTGACAGGGAATTCACCCCTCCACTTT
CASSLTGNSPLHF
>-|TRBJ1-5|-|TRBV19|13
TGTGCCAGTAGCCGGGACACTAATCAGCCCCAGCATTTT
CASSRDTNQPQHF
>-|TRBJ2-7|-|TRBV3-1/TRBV3-2|14
TGTGCCAGCAGCCAAGGGACCGATCCCTACGAGCAGTACTTC
CASSQGTDPYEQYF